What follows is one T cell receptor (beta chain) and its context. No antigen is known for it. Within one base of it there is no much larger clone, and no base qualities were kept. The sample comes from a study of prognosis after radiotherapy for stage I lung cancer (dated by TCRdb to 2020 to 2022). With regard to the full study: Between early 2018 and 2019, 20 or so stage I NSCLC patients were enrolled in Nanjing, China. Patients with newly diagnosed primary stage I lung tumors numbered more than eleven, with five others having oligometastatic NSCLC after surgical resection of the primary tumor. Every patient was regarded as medically inoperable, because of comorbidities in 11 to 13 cases and refusal of surgery in several cases. The cohort was made up of roughly 13 men and over 5 women, with a median age of around 70 years and an age range of roughly 50 to 95 years. About a dozen patients had adenocarcinoma and seven had squamous cell carcinoma as the tumor histology. Image-guided IMRT or VMAT was used to deliver SBRT in 3 to 5 fractions at a biologically effective dose of at least 100 Gy. SBRT was not combined with any concurrent therapy in any patient. After SBRT, distant metastases developed in about 20% of the 19 patients at a median of around seven months, while the remaining 15 patients had no significant progression. Peripheral blood TCR beta repertoires were profiled in stage I NSCLC patients before and after stereotactic body radiotherapy, and the study then linked these repertoires to distant failure. For each of the approximately 19 patients, one blood sample was taken before SBRT and one after, so the study sequenced about 38 samples in total.

All patients had node-negative disease on CT and PET/CT, and none had a history of other malignancies or prior chemotherapy or radiotherapy. Around 5.5 milliliters of peripheral venous blood were drawn into EDTA tubes at each of two time points. Ficoll-Paque Plus density-gradient centrifugation was used to isolate PBMCs. Samples were stored at -80°C immediately after collection until analysis. Overall study outcomes, separate from this receptor: A decrease in unique TCR clone counts was observed after SBRT (median approximately 9,800 before versus roughly 6,900 after; Wilcoxon paired P=0.011). Tumor specificity of expanded TCR clones was not determined. Post-SBRT Shannon entropy and its change from baseline were lower in patients who developed distant metastases; baseline Shannon entropy was not associated with metastases. The study was limited by the small cohort and short follow-up, and independent validation of the study findings is required. All reported P values were unadjusted for multiple comparisons. Differences in TRBV and TRBJ usage frequencies by metastasis status were reportedly observed in two V genes at baseline and in roughly ten V and two J genes after SBRT.

Trimming costs V 1 base and J 6 bases, and their ends lie 9 bases apart. The germline V gene sets CDR1 to MGHDK and CDR2 to SYGVNS. The CDR3 holds 13 amino acids from the cysteine to the phenylalanine. Solely the CDR3 DNA is kept, with 39 bases framed from the first base. Two rounds of multiplex PCR were performed to amplify the TCR beta CDR3 region from genomic DNA. The first PCR round used primers specific to each TRBV and TRBJ gene, and the primer sequences were filed in Chinese patent CN105087789A. Universal primers were used in the second round of PCR. The Roche High Pure PCR Template Preparation Kit was used to extract genomic DNA from the frozen PBMCs. An Illumina HiSeq 3000 was used to sequence the libraries paired-end with 151 bp reads. As for how the authors treated the data: Raw reads lacking the multiplex PCR primer sequences were removed with CutAdapt. Using PEAR, the high-quality paired reads were merged into contigs. MiXCR assigned TRB V, D and J gene segments to each contig by aligning to reference sequences. CDR3 sequences were clustered by base quality and sequence similarity to remove sequencing errors. Diversity was calculated as Shannon entropy divided by the natural log of the number of productive TCR sequences. One minus Shannon entropy divided by the natural log of the number of unique clonotypes was used as the definition of clonality. The Youden index of ROC curves was used to select progression-free survival cut-offs for repertoire metrics, and analyses were performed in R 3.5.3. TCRdb handled the public reads itself, with Q25 trimming in fastp and clone calling in MiXCR, and kept productive beta chains. Merged by CDR3 protein, the rows form single entries marked with the most common genes and DNA. TCRdb's processing, not the authors' own work, is the source of the V and J calls. Present in this sample are about 16,000 distinct CDR3 sequences, around 42% of which were seen just once. The leading ten clones occupy 44% of the sample.

Sequencing used PBMCs, obtained before or after stereotactic body radiation therapy (not recorded which). The rearrangement joined TRBV25-1 to TRBJ1-2, with TRBD1 perhaps the D gene, on 5 matching bases. The receptor comes from a donor at least 50 years old with non-small cell lung cancer. The CDR3 region reads CASSELGDHGYTF. The DNA sequence reads TGTGCCAGCAGTGAATTAGGGGACCATGGCTACACCTTC.